This T cell receptor beta chain emerged from a study of beta chain features in type 1 diabetes. Note on this clone: No antigen is known for it. Its ends do not fully match the called genes, so a read error is possible.

Sequencing targeted expressed TCRB transcripts, as all isolated RNA had been reverse transcribed. The table came from immunoSEQ multiplex PCR; TCRdb's copy has only in-frame clones and leaves some out. The sample gives about 180,000 clones, approximately 8.4% of which show up once; under 0.55% is in the top ten. The CDR3 has 13 residues. Study results and caveats: All four CD4+ subsets of Type 1 diabetes patients contained TCRB CDR3s that were moderately but significantly shorter.

Sequencing input: central memory CD4+ T cells from blood. The clonotype originates from a young man with type 1 diabetes. V gene TRBV5-7 combines with J gene TRBJ2-5; 7 nucleotides align to TRBD2. TRBV5-7 is annotated as an ORF whose role is uncertain. Here the CDR3 reads CASSLYDERDIDF. The CDR3 coding sequence is TGTGCCAGCAGCTTGTATGACGAGCGGGATATTGACTTC.